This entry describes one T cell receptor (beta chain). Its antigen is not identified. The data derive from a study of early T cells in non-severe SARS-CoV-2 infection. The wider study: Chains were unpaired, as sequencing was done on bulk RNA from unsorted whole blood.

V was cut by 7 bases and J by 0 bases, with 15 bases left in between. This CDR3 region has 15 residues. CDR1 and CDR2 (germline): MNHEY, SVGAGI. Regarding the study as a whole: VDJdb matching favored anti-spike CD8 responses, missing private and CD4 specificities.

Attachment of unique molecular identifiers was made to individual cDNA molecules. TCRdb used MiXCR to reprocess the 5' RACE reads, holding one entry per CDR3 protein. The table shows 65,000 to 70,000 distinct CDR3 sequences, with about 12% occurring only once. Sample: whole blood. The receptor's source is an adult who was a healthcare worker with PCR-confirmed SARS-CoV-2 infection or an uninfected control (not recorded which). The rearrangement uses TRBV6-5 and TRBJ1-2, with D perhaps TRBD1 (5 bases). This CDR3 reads CASTGPGRANYGYTF. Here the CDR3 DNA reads TGTGCCAGCACCGGACCGGGGCGCGCTAACTATGGCTACACCTTC.